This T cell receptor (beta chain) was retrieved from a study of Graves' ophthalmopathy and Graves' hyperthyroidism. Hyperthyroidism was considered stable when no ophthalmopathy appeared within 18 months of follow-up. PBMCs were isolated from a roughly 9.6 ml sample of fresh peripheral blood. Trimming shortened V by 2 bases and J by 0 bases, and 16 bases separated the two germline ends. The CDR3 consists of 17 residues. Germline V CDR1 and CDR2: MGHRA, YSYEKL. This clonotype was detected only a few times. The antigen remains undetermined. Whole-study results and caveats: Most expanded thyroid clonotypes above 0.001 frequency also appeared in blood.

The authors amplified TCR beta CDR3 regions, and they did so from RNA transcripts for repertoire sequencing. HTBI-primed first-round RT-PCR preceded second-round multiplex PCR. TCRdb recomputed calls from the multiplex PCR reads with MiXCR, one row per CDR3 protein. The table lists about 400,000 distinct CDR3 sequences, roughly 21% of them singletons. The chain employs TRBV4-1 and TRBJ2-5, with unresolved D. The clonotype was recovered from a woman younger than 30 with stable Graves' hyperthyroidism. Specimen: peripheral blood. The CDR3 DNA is TGCGCCAGCAGCCAACCTAGTACTCTGGAGTACCAAGAGACCCAGTACTTC. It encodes CASSQPSTLEYQETQYF.